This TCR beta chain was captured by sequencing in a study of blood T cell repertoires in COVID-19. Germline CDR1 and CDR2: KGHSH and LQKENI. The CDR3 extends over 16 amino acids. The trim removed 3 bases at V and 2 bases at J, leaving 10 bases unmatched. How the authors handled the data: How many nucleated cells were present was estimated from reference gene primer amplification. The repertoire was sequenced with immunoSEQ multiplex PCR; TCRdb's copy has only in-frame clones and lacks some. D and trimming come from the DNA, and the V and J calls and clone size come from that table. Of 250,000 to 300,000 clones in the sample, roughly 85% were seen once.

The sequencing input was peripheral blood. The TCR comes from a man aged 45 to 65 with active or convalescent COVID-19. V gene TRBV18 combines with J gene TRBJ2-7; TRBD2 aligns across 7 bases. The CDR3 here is CASSPGVSGTPYEQYF. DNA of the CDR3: TGTGCCAGCTCACCGGGGGTAAGCGGGACCCCCTACGAGCAGTACTTC.